The 11 T cell receptor beta chains listed next were all sequenced from one sample in a study of blood T cell repertoires in COVID-19. The table came from immunoSEQ multiplex PCR; TCRdb's copy has only in-frame clones and leaves some out. This sample carries approximately 150,000 clones, 65% to 85% of them seen once, and the ten largest clones take 11%. Sequenced material: peripheral blood. The receptor source for this set is a man between 65 and 85 years old with active or convalescent COVID-19.

The V call is TRBV28, the J call TRBJ1-2, with TRBD1 identical over 12 bases. Germline V gives CDR1 MDHEN, CDR2 SYDVKM. The CDR3 spans 16 residues. V gave up 10 bases and J gave up 8 bases; unmatched junction bases: 17. CDR3 nucleotides: TGTGCCACGCATAGTCCTCCGGGACAGGGGGCGTCAGGCTACACCTTC. Translated, it gives CATHSPPGQGASGYTF.

This chain joins TRBV2 and TRBJ1-2; 7 nucleotides agree with TRBD1. The CDR3 is 13 amino acids. Trimming removed 4 bases from V and 3 bases from J; junction bases left unmatched: 2. The V gene's germline CDR1 is SNHLY and CDR2 FYNNEI. For the CDR3, the DNA is TGTGCCAGCAGTGGACAGGGAGACTATGGCTACACCTTC. This encodes CASSGQGDYGYTF.

The chain employs TRBV19 and TRBJ2-5; TRBD1 matches 10 bases. CDR3 size: 15 residues. CDR1 LNHDA and CDR2 SQIVND come from the germline V gene (reference sequence). V trimming: 7 bases; J trimming: 1 base; junction bases outside the gene matches: 6. The CDR3 spells CASKMDRGSQETQYF. CDR3 nucleotides: TGTGCCAGTAAGATGGACAGGGGGAGCCAAGAGACCCAGTACTTC.

The rearrangement joins TRBV14 to TRBJ2-7, with 7 bases matching TRBD1. Germline loops: CDR1 SGHDN, CDR2 FVKESK. J gave up 4 bases and V 1 base, and 10 bases lay outside the gene matches. The CDR3 contains 16 residues. The CDR3 region is CASSQVWGTEFYEQYF. The CDR3 DNA reads TGTGCCAGCAGCCAAGTTTGGGGGACAGAGTTTTACGAGCAGTACTTC.

This chain joins TRBV12-5 and TRBJ2-4, with D perhaps TRBD2 (7 bases). The CDR3 length is 15 residues. Trimming removed 2 bases from V and 4 bases from J, with 12 bases in between. Germline CDR1 reads LGHNT; CDR2 reads FRNRAP. The CDR3 coding sequence is TGTGCTAGTGGTTTGCATGGGGGGGCGAAAAACATTCAGTACTTC. This gives the protein CASGLHGGAKNIQYF.

The CDR3 reads CASSTGQAYYEQYF. The CDR3, as DNA: TGTGCCAGCAGCACGGGACAGGCTTACTACGAGCAGTACTTC. The V call is TRBV6-2 or TRBV6-3, the J call TRBJ2-7, with TRBD1 matching 8 bases. CDR1 is MNHEY and CDR2 is SVGEGT in the germline V gene. After removal of 6 bases from V and 3 bases from J, the junction contained 7 bases not matched to a gene. The CDR3 runs to 14 residues.

The V gene is TRBV5-1, the J gene TRBJ2-5; 7 bases are shared with TRBD2. The CDR3 totals 15 residues. The V and J ends lost 4 bases and 4 bases, in that order; junction bases with no gene match: 10. Germline assignment: CDR1 SGHRS and CDR2 YFSETQ. CDR3 nucleotides: TGCGCCAGCAGCCTGACACTAGCGCTACCAGAGACCCAGTACTTC. Amino acid sequence: CASSLTLALPETQYF.

The chain's CDR3 is CASLGDSGNTIYF. CDR3 DNA sequence: TGTGCCAGCCTCGGGGACTCTGGAAACACCATATATTTT. The chain employs TRBV11-3 and TRBJ1-3; D gene ambiguous. V was clipped by 8 bases and J by 0 bases, with 8 bases between them. Germline CDR1 and CDR2: SGHNT and YENEEA. This CDR3 comprises 13 residues.

The chain joins TRBV7-2 to TRBJ2-7; no clear D. Germline loops: CDR1 SGHTA, CDR2 FQGNSA. This CDR3 has 15 amino acids. With 1 base removed from V and 5 bases from J, the gap between germline ends came to 15 bases. The CDR3 protein is CASSLVGEVRNEQYF. The CDR3, as DNA: TGTGCCAGCAGCTTAGTTGGAGAAGTCCGGAACGAGCAGTACTTC.

The rearrangement uses TRBV19 and TRBJ1-6; 8 nucleotides agree with TRBD1. The CDR3 is 17 residues long. CDR1 and CDR2 from the germline V gene are LNHDA and SQIVND (reference sequence). J was trimmed by 0 bases and V by 5 bases; bases with no gene match: 6. The CDR3 DNA reads as TGTGCCAGTAGTCTCCGACAGGGGAGCTCCTATAATTCACCCCTCCACTTT. Protein product: CASSLRQGSSYNSPLHF.

The CDR3, as DNA: TGTGCCAGCAGTTTCCGGGGGGACACCGGGGAGCTGTTTTTT. It yields the protein CASSFRGDTGELFF. J is TRBJ2-2 and V is TRBV27; 7 nucleotides agree with TRBD2. Germline loops: CDR1 MNHEY, CDR2 SMNVEV (reference sequence). This CDR3 is 14 amino acids long. The J segment lost 3 bases and the V segment lost 3 bases, leaving 1 base of the junction unmatched.